The 26 T cell receptor beta chains presented below share a single source sample, sequenced in a study of graft-versus-host responses after intestinal transplantation. Measured with immunoSEQ multiplex PCR; TCRdb has only the in-frame clones, and not every one. This sample carries tens of thousands of clones, around 93% of them seen once, and the ten largest clones take 0.55% to 0.8%. Sequencing was performed on PBMCs, taken 98 days after intestinal transplantation. The receptors were sampled from a human patient who received an intestinal transplant, so some T cells may come from the graft donor.

The V call is TRBV5-1, the J call TRBJ2-3, with TRBD2 matching 8 bases. The V and J ends lost 1 base and 0 bases, in that order; junction bases with no gene match: 4. Germline V lookup: CDR1 SGHRS, CDR2 YFSETQ. The CDR3 sequence is 16 residues long. The CDR3 DNA reads as TGCGCCAGCAGCTTGAGCGGGGGCTCTAGCACAGATACGCAGTATTTT. The encoded protein is CASSLSGGSSTDTQYF. The whole variable domain, filled in from reference TRBV5-1 and TRBJ2-3, reads KAGVTQTPRYLIKTRGQQVTLSCSPISGHRSVSWYQQTPGQGLQFLFEYFSETQRNKGNFPGRFSGRQFSNSRSEMNVSTLELGDSALYLCASSLSGGSSTDTQYFGPGTRLTVL.

This chain links TRBV4-2 with TRBJ2-7; TRBD1 matches at 7 bases. Trimming removed 3 bases from V and 0 bases from J; junction bases left unmatched: 2. The CDR3 sequence is 14 residues long. Per the germline V gene, CDR1 is LGHNA and CDR2 is YNFKEQ. The CDR3 spells CASSHRTGSYEQYF. DNA for the CDR3: TGTGCCAGCAGCCACAGGACAGGCTCCTACGAGCAGTACTTC.

This clone has more than one count but fewer than ten. This chain uses TRBV6-5 with TRBJ1-6, with D hard to call. The germline V gene has CDR1 MNHEY and CDR2 SVGAGI. The V end lost 2 bases, the J end lost 4 bases, and 6 bases lay between the germline ends. The CDR3 length is 14 residues. CDR3 DNA: TGTGCCAGCAGTTACGAGGGATATAATTCACCCCTCCACTTT. It translates to CASSYEGYNSPLHF.

The chain recombines TRBV28 with TRBJ1-5; no reliable D call. Germline V lookup: CDR1 MDHEN, CDR2 SYDVKM. CDR3 length: 12 residues. Trimming stripped 3 bases from V and 7 bases from J, with 7 bases between. This CDR3 reads CASSLNGQPQHF. Written as DNA, the CDR3 is TGTGCCAGCAGTTTGAACGGGCAGCCCCAGCATTTT.

The chain employs TRBV29-1 and TRBJ2-1, with TRBD2 matching over 14 bases. Germline assignment: CDR1 SQVTM and CDR2 ANQGSEA. V dropped 3 bases and J dropped 3; count of bases not matched to a gene: 1. This CDR3 is 15 amino acids long. The CDR3 protein is CSVDGTSGSYNEQFF. The CDR3 coding sequence is TGCAGCGTTGATGGGACTAGCGGGAGCTACAATGAGCAGTTCTTC.

The rearrangement links TRBV18 to TRBJ2-3; D remains unclear. CDR1 is KGHSH and CDR2 is LQKENI in the germline V gene. V lost 1 base and J 4 bases, leaving 6 bases between the germline ends. The CDR3 spans 13 residues. The CDR3 loop is CASSPRESDTQYF. For the CDR3, the DNA is TGTGCCAGCTCACCACGGGAATCAGATACGCAGTATTTT.

The count of this clone is one. V is TRBV7-7 and J is TRBJ2-5; TRBD1 matches at 10 bases. CDR3 size: 16 residues. Germline CDR1 and CDR2: SSHAT and FNYEAQ (reference sequence). V shed 3 bases, J shed 1 base, and the junction held 5 bases outside the gene matches. CDR3 bases: TGTGCCAGCAGCTTGGCGGACAGGGGGTTCCAAGAGACCCAGTACTTC. It encodes CASSLADRGFQETQYF.

V and J are TRBV5-1 and TRBJ2-1; no reliable D call. CDR1 SGHRS and CDR2 YFSETQ come from the germline V gene. Trimming took off 0 bases at V and 6 bases at J, with 7 bases between the two ends. The CDR3 is made up of 13 amino acids. CDR3 DNA sequence: TGCGCCAGCAGCTTGGTTTCAGGCAATGAGCAGTTCTTC. It encodes CASSLVSGNEQFF.

The chain joins TRBV7-9 to TRBJ2-2; D might be TRBD1 or TRBD2, each matching 6 bases. The germline V and J ends were trimmed by 4 bases and 3 bases, with 9 bases remaining between them. The CDR3 totals 14 residues. The V gene's germline CDR1 is SEHNR and CDR2 FQNEAQ (reference sequence). The chain's CDR3 is CASSSRGDTGELFF. DNA for the CDR3: TGTGCCAGCAGCTCGAGGGGGGACACCGGGGAGCTGTTTTTT.

The chain employs TRBV5-8 and TRBJ2-7, with 7 bases identical to TRBD1. V shed 2 bases and J 5 bases; nucleotides not matched to a gene: 4. Germline V gives CDR1 SGHTS, CDR2 YDEGEE. The CDR3 is 13 amino acids. CDR3 coding DNA: TGTGCCAGCAGCTTCGGGGACAGAGACGAGCAGTACTTC. Translated, it gives CASSFGDRDEQYF.

The chain carries TRBV10-3 and TRBJ1-1; maybe TRBD1 (5 bases). The germline V and J ends were trimmed by 3 bases and 6 bases, with 11 bases remaining between them. Germline assignment: CDR1 ENHRY and CDR2 SYGVKD. This CDR3 spans 13 amino acids. CDR3 in DNA: TGTGCCATCAGTGACGGCAGGGCCCCTGAAGCTTTCTTT. This encodes CAISDGRAPEAFF.

This chain uses TRBV30 with TRBJ1-5, with no clear D. In germline, CDR1 is GTSNPN, CDR2 SVGIG (reference sequence). The CDR3 spans 14 residues. Deletions cut 1 base from V and 0 bases from J, with 7 bases between. CDR3 amino acids: CAWSGQYSNQPQHF. CDR3 sequence (DNA): TGTGCCTGGAGTGGACAATATAGCAATCAGCCCCAGCATTTT.

J is TRBJ1-2 and V is TRBV7-2; no reliable D call. Trimming left V 3 bases short and J 1 base short, with 21 bases between. Germline CDR1 reads SGHTA; CDR2 reads FQGNSA. The CDR3 totals 18 residues. CDR3 bases: TGTGCCAGCAGCTTCTTTTCAAGTTCCTTTTTATTTAACTATGGCTACACCTTC. This translates into CASSFFSSSFLFNYGYTF.

J is TRBJ2-6 and V is TRBV9; 7 bases line up with TRBD1. Germline CDR1 and CDR2: SGDLS and YYNGEE. The CDR3 contains 18 residues. V trimming: 4 bases; J trimming: 0 bases; junction bases outside the gene matches: 10. The CDR3 loop reads CASSLSGTATSGANVLTF. In DNA form, the CDR3 reads TGTGCCAGCAGCCTATCCGGGACAGCAACCTCTGGGGCCAACGTCCTGACTTTC.

V is TRBV19 and J is TRBJ2-2; D call uncertain. V shed 1 base and J shed 5 bases, with 5 bases lying between them. The CDR3 is 13 amino acids. Per the germline V gene, CDR1 is LNHDA and CDR2 is SQIVND (reference sequence). CDR3: CASSIVWTGELFF. CDR3 DNA sequence: TGTGCCAGTAGTATAGTCTGGACCGGGGAGCTGTTTTTT.

The chain links TRBV10-1 to TRBJ2-7; 8 bases are a match to TRBD1. The trim removed 0 bases at V and 7 bases at J, leaving 5 bases unmatched. This CDR3 comprises 14 residues. Per germline, CDR1 WNHNN and CDR2 SYGVQD (reference sequence). In nucleotides, the CDR3 is TGCGCCAGCAGTGAGTCCCAGGGGGCGGGGGAGCAGTACTTC. Encoded protein: CASSESQGAGEQYF.

About this clone itself: The sample contains more than one DNA sequence encoding this CDR3. J is TRBJ2-7 and V is TRBV27; D is perhaps TRBD1 (5 bases). This CDR3 is built from 14 residues. Trimming left V 8 bases short and J 7 bases short, with 21 bases between. Germline loops: CDR1 MNHEY, CDR2 SMNVEV (reference sequence). CDR3 DNA sequence: TGTGCCAGCCGAGACAGCCACCTTTTCTATGAGCAGTACTTC. It yields the protein CASRDSHLFYEQYF.

The chain recombines TRBV18 with TRBJ2-5, with 8 bases matching TRBD1. Germline V gives CDR1 KGHSH, CDR2 LQKENI. This CDR3 is built from 15 residues. V lost 6 bases to trimming and J lost 5 bases; unmatched junction nucleotides: 11. The CDR3 protein is CASSSTGGVVETQYF. CDR3 DNA: TGTGCCAGCTCGTCAACAGGGGGAGTCGTGGAGACCCAGTACTTC.

This clone has a single count. The chain combines TRBV5-5 with TRBJ2-7, with D perhaps TRBD1 (7 bases). The CDR3 sequence is 14 residues long. Trimming left V 6 bases short and J 2 bases short, with 15 bases between. Germline V gene lookup returns CDR1 SGHKS and CDR2 YYEKEE (reference sequence). The CDR3 loop reads CASNRGGVTYEQYF. The CDR3 DNA reads TGTGCCAGCAACAGGGGAGGTGTAACCTACGAGCAGTACTTC.

This clone was seen only a few times. The chain has TRBV2 and TRBJ1-6, with D possibly matching TRBD1 (6 bases). This CDR3 has 15 residues. V gave up 3 bases and J gave up 7 bases, with 13 bases separating them. The germline V gene has CDR1 SNHLY and CDR2 FYNNEI. The CDR3 region has the DNA TGTGCCAGCAGTGATTTCGGGACACCCAATTCACCCCTCCACTTT. It translates to CASSDFGTPNSPLHF.

This rearrangement joins TRBV9 to TRBJ2-1; the match to TRBD2 covers 12 bases. The ends lost 4 bases at V and 1 base at J; junction bases unmatched: 12. Per germline, CDR1 SGDLS and CDR2 YYNGEE. This CDR3 has 19 residues. The CDR3 loop is CASSPDPGTSGLSYNEQFF. CDR3 sequence (DNA): TGTGCCAGCAGCCCAGACCCCGGGACTAGCGGGCTATCCTACAATGAGCAGTTCTTC. The complete variable domain, with remaining parts taken from reference TRBV9 and TRBJ2-1, reads DSGVTQTPKHLITATGQRVTLRCSPRSGDLSVYWYQQSLDQGLQFLIQYYNGEERAKGNILERFSAQQFPDLHSELNLSSLELGDSALYFCASSPDPGTSGLSYNEQFFGPGTRLTVL.

The chain carries TRBV19 and TRBJ1-1; D not certain. The CDR3 runs 17 residues. V shed 3 bases and J shed 0 bases, with 17 bases lying between them. Germline V lookup: CDR1 LNHDA, CDR2 SQIVND (reference sequence). This CDR3 is CASSISYLRVLNTEAFF. CDR3 sequence (DNA): TGTGCCAGTAGTATTTCTTACCTCCGAGTTCTGAACACTGAAGCTTTCTTT.

The gene calls are TRBV11-2 and TRBJ2-1; the D is unclear. V lost 2 bases, J lost 8 bases, and 13 bases lay in between. The CDR3 is 14 residues long. Germline V lookup: CDR1 SGHAT, CDR2 FQNNGV. The CDR3 nucleotides read TGTGCCAGCAGCTTATCCGGGTTAGGCCATGAGCAGTTCTTC. Translated: CASSLSGLGHEQFF.

The rearrangement links TRBV19 to TRBJ2-1, with 12 bases that match TRBD2. The V segment lost 3 bases and the J segment 6 bases; nucleotides outside the gene matches: 0. Germline V gives CDR1 LNHDA, CDR2 SQIVND (reference sequence). The length of the CDR3 is 14 residues. The CDR3 nucleotides read TGTGCCAGTAGTATGGGACTAGCGGGCAATGAGCAGTTCTTC. Translation gives CASSMGLAGNEQFF.

The CDR3 here is CASSVDAGTHYEQYF. The CDR3 nucleotides are TGTGCCAGCAGCGTAGACGCCGGGACACACTACGAGCAGTACTTC. The chain links TRBV9 to TRBJ2-7; possible D gene TRBD1, 6 bases. CDR1 and CDR2 (germline): SGDLS, YYNGEE. Trimming pared 0 bases from V and 3 bases from J, leaving 13 bases between. CDR3 size: 15 residues.

J is TRBJ1-5 and V is TRBV6-5, with D possibly TRBD1 on 5 matching bases. Germline V gene sequence: CDR1 MNHEY, CDR2 SVGAGI. V lost 2 bases to trimming and J lost 6 bases, with 11 bases between them. The CDR3 runs to 14 residues. This CDR3 reads CASSYLQGGQPQHF. The CDR3 bases are TGTGCCAGCAGTTACCTGCAGGGCGGTCAGCCCCAGCATTTT.